The rows below give T cell receptor beta chains drawn from one sample of a study of CD8 T cells in ankylosing spondylitis. TCRdb called the 5' RACE reads again in MiXCR, with one record for every CDR3 protein. The sample has around 39,000 distinct CDR3 sequences, roughly 9.6% seen once. Input material: synovial fluid, either unsorted or a sorted T cell fraction (not recorded which). Source of these receptors: a male donor with ankylosing spondylitis. Both conserved end residues are part of each CDR3. A D gene is named only where the DNA matches it firmly. Clone sizes are given selectively: once, few, many, or a class where the clone is expanded.

TRBD2	TRBJ2-1	many	TRBV10-3	CAISESQLAGFNEQFF	TGTGCCATCAGTGAGTCTCAACTAGCGGGGTTCAATGAGCAGTTCTTC
NA	TRBJ2-7	many	TRBV12-3/TRBV12-4	CASSDPYEQYF	TGTGCCAGCAGTGACCCCTACGAGCAGTACTTC
NA	TRBJ1-3	few	TRBV20-1	CSASLHGVGNTIYF	TGCAGTGCTAGCCTGCATGGGGTAGGAAACACCATATATTTT
NA	TRBJ1-1	many	TRBV7-9	CASSLEDSPNTEAFF	TGTGCCAGCAGCTTAGAGGACAGCCCGAACACTGAAGCTTTCTTT
TRBD2	TRBJ2-1	many	TRBV7-2	CASSGGLAGNEQFF	TGTGCCAGCAGCGGTGGACTAGCGGGAAATGAGCAGTTCTTC
TRBD1	TRBJ1-1	NA	TRBV6-2/TRBV6-3	CASTGQGRAEAFF	TGTGCCAGCACCGGACAGGGAAGAGCTGAAGCTTTCTTT
TRBD2	TRBJ2-7	many	TRBV7-6	CASSLADLGGSSAEQYF	TGTGCCAGCAGCTTAGCCGACTTGGGCGGGAGTTCTGCCGAGCAGTACTTC
NA	TRBJ2-5	few	TRBV5-1	CASSWGETQYF	TGCGCCAGCAGCTGGGGTGAGACCCAGTACTTC
NA	TRBJ2-2	NA	TRBV6-5	CASSRLNTGTGELFF	TGTGCCAGCAGTCGGTTAAACACAGGCACCGGGGAGCTGTTTTTT
TRBD1	TRBJ2-2	many	TRBV6-5	CASSYEGQGFGELFF	TGTGCCAGCAGTTACGAGGGACAGGGGTTCGGGGAGCTGTTTTTT
TRBD1	TRBJ1-2	NA	TRBV9	CASSKGQGIYGYTF	TGTGCCAGCAGCAAAGGACAGGGGATCTATGGCTACACCTTC
NA	TRBJ2-1	NA	TRBV7-6	CASSLGVDSSYNEQFF	TGTGCCAGCAGCTTAGGCGTCGATAGCTCCTACAATGAGCAGTTCTTC
TRBD2	TRBJ2-1	many	TRBV6-1	CASSEAKTSGSLVYNEQFF	TGTGCCAGCAGTGAAGCCAAGACTAGCGGGAGTCTGGTCTACAATGAGCAGTTCTTC
TRBD1	TRBJ1-6	NA	TRBV10-3	CAISWDREYSPLHF	TGTGCCATCAGCTGGGACAGGGAGTACTCACCCCTCCACTTT
NA	TRBJ1-2	few	TRBV7-8	CASSRDGNYGYTF	TGTGCCAGCAGCCGAGACGGTAACTATGGCTACACCTTC
NA	TRBJ2-1	many	TRBV9	CASSVASFSHNEQFF	TGTGCCAGCAGCGTAGCGTCCTTCTCCCACAATGAGCAGTTCTTC
TRBD2	TRBJ2-7	NA	TRBV27	CASSSPGTSGSYEQYF	TGTGCCAGCAGTTCACCCGGGACTAGCGGCTCCTACGAGCAGTACTTC
NA	TRBJ2-3	few	TRBV12-3/TRBV12-4	CASSASDTDTQYF	TGTGCCAGCAGTGCTTCCGACACAGATACGCAGTATTTT
TRBD1	TRBJ2-5	NA	TRBV7-9	CASSVGTEETQYF	TGTGCCAGCAGCGTCGGGACAGAAGAGACCCAGTACTTC
NA	TRBJ2-1	NA	TRBV7-9	CASSPAVDEQFF	TGTGCCAGCAGCCCAGCAGTGGATGAGCAGTTCTTC
TRBD2	TRBJ2-3	many	TRBV28	CASSLLATDTQYF	TGTGCCAGCAGCCTACTAGCGACAGATACGCAGTATTTT
TRBD2	TRBJ2-7	NA	TRBV30	CAWSVRSGRLGEQYF	TGTGCCTGGAGTGTACGCAGCGGGAGGTTGGGCGAGCAGTACTTC
NA	TRBJ2-7	few	TRBV12-3/TRBV12-4	CASSFAGSGSDEQYF	TGTGCCAGCAGTTTTGCAGGGTCTGGATCCGACGAGCAGTACTTC
NA	TRBJ1-3	many	TRBV9	CASSVDVGLSGNTIYF	TGTGCCAGCAGCGTAGACGTGGGATTGAGTGGAAACACCATATATTTT
NA	TRBJ2-6	few	TRBV7-2	CASSLAGVRSGANVLTF	TGTGCCAGCAGCTTAGCAGGGGTCCGCTCTGGGGCCAACGTCCTGACTTTC
TRBD1	TRBJ2-2	NA	TRBV5-1	CASSLVVGGKTGELFF	TGCGCCAGCAGCTTGGTCGTAGGGGGCAAGACGGGGGAGCTGTTTTTT
NA	TRBJ2-7	NA	TRBV6-5	CASSYPPPRGGPYEQYF	TGTGCCAGCAGTTACCCTCCCCCCAGGGGAGGTCCCTACGAGCAGTACTTC
TRBD1	TRBJ1-4	NA	TRBV3-1	CASSPYLWDRAFETNEKLFF	TGTGCCAGCAGCCCCTACCTATGGGACAGGGCCTTCGAAACTAATGAAAAACTGTTTTTT
NA	TRBJ1-5	few	TRBV6-1	CASSDWRGAGNQPQHF	TGTGCCAGCAGTGATTGGCGGGGCGCCGGCAATCAGCCCCAGCATTTT
NA	TRBJ2-2	NA	TRBV5-4	CASSPSDLYTGELFF	TGTGCCAGCAGCCCCTCGGACTTATACACCGGGGAGCTGTTTTTT
NA	TRBJ1-2	NA	TRBV29-1	CSVGNYYGYTF	TGCAGCGTTGGGAACTACTATGGCTACACCTTC
NA	TRBJ1-1	few	TRBV12-3/TRBV12-4	CASSPAVRTEAFF	TGTGCCAGCAGTCCAGCGGTGAGAACTGAAGCTTTCTTT
TRBD1	TRBJ2-2	many	TRBV4-3	CASSAGQGNTGELFF	TGCGCCAGCAGCGCAGGACAGGGCAACACCGGGGAGCTGTTTTTT
TRBD2	TRBJ2-7	few	TRBV28	CASSFGGRAYEQYF	TGTGCCAGCAGTTTCGGCGGGAGGGCGTACGAGCAGTACTTC
NA	TRBJ2-5	many	TRBV28	CASSHPGREAQETQYF	TGTGCCAGCAGTCACCCGGGACGAGAGGCCCAAGAGACCCAGTACTTC
NA	TRBJ2-7	NA	TRBV4-1	CASSPRFGGLYEQYF	TGCGCCAGCAGTCCAAGGTTCGGGGGGCTCTACGAGCAGTACTTC
TRBD1	TRBJ2-7	many	TRBV28	CASSPGQHTYEQYF	TGTGCCAGCAGTCCGGGACAGCACACTTACGAGCAGTACTTC
NA	TRBJ2-1	many	TRBV20-1	CSARTILGYNEQFF	TGCAGTGCTAGAACGATACTGGGGTACAATGAGCAGTTCTTC
NA	TRBJ1-2	NA	TRBV5-1	CASSLEVGNYGYTF	TGCGCCAGCAGCTTGGAGGTCGGGAACTATGGCTACACCTTC
NA	TRBJ2-7	NA	TRBV20-1	CSASWDLSVEQYF	TGCAGTGCTAGTTGGGACCTAAGTGTCGAGCAGTACTTC
NA	TRBJ2-5	many	TRBV29-1	CSGTAYQETQYF	TGCAGCGGGACAGCGTACCAAGAGACCCAGTACTTC
NA	TRBJ2-1	few	TRBV27	CASSPRTYYNEQFF	TGTGCCAGCAGTCCCCGGACTTACTACAATGAGCAGTTCTTC
NA	TRBJ1-6	NA	TRBV6-5	CASSQGLGALHF	TGTGCCAGCTCACAGGGATTAGGAGCCCTCCACTTT
NA	TRBJ2-3	many	TRBV29-1	CSVVLWSTDTQYF	TGCAGCGTTGTACTGTGGAGCACAGATACGCAGTATTTT
NA	TRBJ1-4	many	TRBV4-3	CASSQVRDGNEKLFF	TGCGCCAGCAGCCAAGTTCGGGACGGTAATGAAAAACTGTTTTTT
NA	TRBJ1-2	NA	TRBV7-2	CASSLGLGYTF	TGTGCCAGCAGCTTAGGTCTGGGCTACACCTTC
NA	TRBJ2-5	NA	TRBV6-1	CASSRAWGLETQYF	TGTGCCAGCAGTAGGGCATGGGGCTTGGAGACCCAGTACTTC
NA	TRBJ2-1	many	TRBV7-2	CASSLQGSSYNEQFF	TGTGCCAGCAGCTTACAGGGAAGCTCCTACAATGAGCAGTTCTTC
NA	TRBJ2-1	few	TRBV20-1	CSARTPGATAYNEQFF	TGCAGTGCTAGAACCCCGGGAGCTACGGCCTACAATGAGCAGTTCTTC
NA	TRBJ1-5	few	TRBV6-1	CASSGEVRGQPQHF	TGTGCCAGCAGTGGGGAGGTTAGGGGTCAGCCCCAGCATTTT
NA	TRBJ2-7	medium-sized	TRBV9	CASSVDTASYEQYF	TGTGCCAGCAGCGTAGACACGGCCTCCTACGAGCAGTACTTC
TRBD1	TRBJ2-1	NA	TRBV12-3/TRBV12-4	CASSPGDRERVF	TGTGCCAGCAGCCCCGGGGACAGGGAACGGGTCTTC
TRBD1	TRBJ2-2	many	TRBV29-1	CSVSRDRATGELFF	TGCAGCGTCTCCCGGGACAGGGCCACCGGGGAGCTGTTTTTT
TRBD2	TRBJ2-1	many	TRBV10-3	CAISDTSGAAGEQFF	TGTGCCATCAGTGACACTAGCGGAGCAGCGGGGGAGCAGTTCTTC
NA	TRBJ2-7	medium-sized	TRBV5-1	CASAATQGAYEQYF	TGCGCCAGCGCCGCCACTCAGGGAGCCTACGAGCAGTACTTC
NA	TRBJ2-7	many	TRBV11-2	CASSMDMAGEQYF	TGTGCCAGCAGCATGGACATGGCCGGCGAGCAGTACTTC
TRBD2	TRBJ2-3	many	TRBV6-1	CASSPLTSGTDTQYF	TGTGCCAGCAGTCCGCTGACTAGCGGGACCGATACGCAGTATTTT